The 10 T cell receptor beta chains given below trace back to one sample, sequenced in a study of cytomegalovirus exposure and HLA in healthy donors. 60 Vbeta and 13 Jbeta primers were used in PCR. The table came from immunoSEQ multiplex PCR; TCRdb's copy has only in-frame clones and leaves some out. In the table there are some 120,000 clones, over 60% of which are singletons. Source material: PBMCs. The receptors stem from a man younger than 40 in good health and CMV-seronegative.

The chain uses TRBV6-5 and TRBJ2-1, with 7 nucleotides matching TRBD2. Germline lookup yields CDR1 MNHEY and CDR2 SVGAGI. The CDR3 contains 15 residues. The J segment lost 6 bases and the V segment lost 0 bases, leaving 5 bases of the junction unmatched. CDR3 protein: CASSYSRDYPNEQFF. CDR3 bases: TGTGCCAGCAGTTACTCGAGGGACTACCCCAATGAGCAGTTCTTC.

The rearrangement links TRBV5-1 to TRBJ1-1, with D maybe TRBD1 (5 bases). Germline lookup yields CDR1 SGHRS and CDR2 YFSETQ. The CDR3 has 13 amino acids. Trimming removed 5 bases at V and 3 bases at J, with 11 bases between. CDR3 in DNA: TGCGCCAGCAGTGACTCGGGGGACACTGAAGCTTTCTTT. This codes for CASSDSGDTEAFF.

This chain uses TRBV19 with TRBJ1-5; a weak D match, TRBD1 (5 bases). Trimming took off 7 bases at V and 5 bases at J, with 21 bases between the two ends. Germline CDR1 and CDR2: LNHDA and SQIVND (reference sequence). The CDR3 loop spans 16 amino acids. CDR3 coding DNA: TGTGCCAGTAACCTTCGGGGGAATTTGGGGGATCAGCCCCAGCATTTT. This codes for CASNLRGNLGDQPQHF.

The chain links TRBV4-2 to TRBJ2-7; 12 bases line up with TRBD2. Looked up from germline, CDR1 is LGHNA and CDR2 is YNFKEQ. Unmatched junction bases numbered 9, after V lost 1 base and J lost 5 bases. The CDR3 runs 17 residues. CDR3 DNA sequence: TGTGCCAGCAGCCAAGGTGTCGCGTCTAGCGGGGGGGACGAGCAGTACTTC. Encoded protein: CASSQGVASSGGDEQYF.

This clone was seen a few times. The chain has TRBV7-9 and TRBJ1-1; no clear D gene. The ends were cut back, 6 bases at V and 3 bases at J, with 8 bases in the middle. CDR1 and CDR2 from the germline V gene are SEHNR and FQNEAQ (reference sequence). This CDR3 contains 12 residues. CDR3 sequence reads: CASRWQHTEAFF. The CDR3 coding sequence is TGTGCCAGCAGGTGGCAACACACTGAAGCTTTCTTT.

This clone appeared a single time. The chain employs TRBV14 and TRBJ2-2, with D maybe TRBD1 (6 bases). CDR3 length: 16 residues. Germline V gene sequence: CDR1 SGHDN, CDR2 FVKESK. The germline V and J ends were trimmed by 4 bases and 7 bases, with 19 bases remaining between them. CDR3 loop: CASSPVGRGNGGELFF. Here the CDR3 DNA reads TGTGCCAGCAGCCCAGTTGGCAGGGGAAATGGCGGGGAGCTGTTTTTT.

This chain links TRBV5-1 with TRBJ2-1; 10 bases line up with TRBD1. The germline gives CDR1 SGHRS, CDR2 YFSETQ. The V and J ends lost 4 bases and 6 bases, in that order; junction bases with no gene match: 16. The CDR3 has 18 residues. Here the CDR3 reads CASSPGTGAGLVINEQFF. The CDR3 DNA is TGCGCCAGCAGCCCCGGGACAGGGGCGGGTCTGGTCATCAATGAGCAGTTCTTC.

The genes are TRBV7-2 and TRBJ1-6; 7 bases map to TRBD1. The CDR3 sequence is 16 residues long. Trimming removed 4 bases from V and 4 bases from J; junction bases left unmatched: 7. The germline V gene encodes CDR1 SGHTA and CDR2 FQGNSA. CDR3 bases: TGTGCCAGCAGCTCCGCGATGGGACAGTATAATTCACCCCTCCACTTT. Protein product: CASSSAMGQYNSPLHF.

This clone has just a few counts. The chain links TRBV6-4 to TRBJ1-6; tentative D call: TRBD1 (6 bases). The CDR3 has 14 amino acids. In germline, CDR1 is MRHNA, CDR2 SNTAGT. V was pared by 10 bases and J by 6 bases, with 16 bases between. As DNA, the CDR3 is TGTGCCACGTCACAGGGTGGTCGTAATTCACCCCTCCACTTT. This codes for CATSQGGRNSPLHF.

This clone was found once. This chain joins TRBV29-1 and TRBJ1-2; TRBD1 matches 9 bases. The V gene end was trimmed by 4 bases and the J gene end by 3 bases; junction bases not matched to a gene: 3. This CDR3 has 13 residues. Germline CDR1 and CDR2: SQVTM and ANQGSEA. The CDR3 DNA reads as TGCAGCGTTGTTACAGGGGGCGACTATGGCTACACCTTC. This translates into CSVVTGGDYGYTF.